This T cell receptor (beta chain) was observed in a study of CD8+CD57+ T cells in acquired aplastic anemia. For the study at large: Each DNA sample taken from sorted CD4+ and CD8+ cells came to about 3 ug on average.

TCR beta VDJ and CDR3 were profiled, and genomic DNA was the template. TCRdb re-called the reads with MiXCR, one entry per CDR3 protein. The table records about 180,000 distinct CDR3 sequences, almost 50% of them present only once. Germline CDR1 and CDR2: SEHNR and FQNEAQ (reference sequence). The CDR3 totals 12 residues. About this clonotype itself: A much bigger clone sits one base away, suggesting this may be a read error.

Those patients picked for sequencing had displayed CD8+CD57+ cell expansion on flow cytometry. Sequencing used sorted CD4+, CD8+, or CD8+CD57+ T cells (not recorded which) from PBMCs. The receptor's source is a human donor with aplastic anemia. The V and J genes are TRBV7-9 and TRBJ2-5; the D gene is possibly TRBD2 (6 bases). CDR3: CAGRDWGETQYF. CDR3 nucleotide sequence: TGTGCCGGCAGGGACTGGGGGGAGACCCAGTACTTC.